Sequencing of this TCR beta chain was carried out in a study of HIV-infected patients and healthy controls. The study, taken as a whole, reports: Healthy controls carried many MAIT alpha-chain CDR3s, while HIV+ repertoires had few. Healthy control repertoires had roughly threefold more distinct CDR3s than untreated HIV+ repertoires, and higher Shannon diversity. Donor HLA types were not determined in the study.

All unsorted peripheral T cells were captured because whole blood was used without fractionation. The V and J ends lost 3 bases and 4 bases, in that order; junction bases with no gene match: 7. The CDR3 consists of 16 residues. Germline CDR1 reads SGHTA; CDR2 reads FQGNSA. Reverse transcription used about 510 ng RNA and constant-region primers for alpha and beta. Alpha and beta chain libraries were made separately by chain-specific third strand synthesis with multiplexing indices. One primer pair amplified all rearrangements per chain; each cDNA got molecular barcodes. MiXCR, applied by TCRdb to the 5' RACE reads, yields one record per CDR3 protein. The table shows 15,000 to 20,000 distinct CDR3 sequences, with roughly an eighth occurring only once. This clonotype occurred many times. Antigen specificity is unknown.

The rearrangement uses TRBV7-2 and TRBJ1-5, with 9 bases that match TRBD1. Sample: blood. The receptor's source is an adult in good health. The CDR3 region has the DNA TGTGCCAGCAGCTTTATAGGGACAGGGAGGAATCAGCCCCAGCATTTT. Protein sequence: CASSFIGTGRNQPQHF.